This TCR beta chain originates from a study of blood T cell repertoires in COVID-19. This CDR3 has 14 amino acids. The germline CDR1 and CDR2 sequences are LNHNV and YYDKDF (reference sequence). Trimming cost V 6 bases and J 4 bases; bases outside gene matches: 5. TCRdb's table, derived via immunoSEQ multiplex PCR, lists solely in-frame clones and lacks some. Among about 220,000 clones, 84% were seen once, and the ten largest hold 9.5% to 10%. The source material was peripheral blood. The rearrangement links TRBV15 to TRBJ2-3; 9 nucleotides line up with TRBD2. The TCR comes from a man aged 50-59 years with active or convalescent COVID-19. CDR3 sequence (DNA): TGTGCCACCAGGGGCGGGGGGGCATCAGATACGCAGTATTTT. It encodes CATRGGGASDTQYF.